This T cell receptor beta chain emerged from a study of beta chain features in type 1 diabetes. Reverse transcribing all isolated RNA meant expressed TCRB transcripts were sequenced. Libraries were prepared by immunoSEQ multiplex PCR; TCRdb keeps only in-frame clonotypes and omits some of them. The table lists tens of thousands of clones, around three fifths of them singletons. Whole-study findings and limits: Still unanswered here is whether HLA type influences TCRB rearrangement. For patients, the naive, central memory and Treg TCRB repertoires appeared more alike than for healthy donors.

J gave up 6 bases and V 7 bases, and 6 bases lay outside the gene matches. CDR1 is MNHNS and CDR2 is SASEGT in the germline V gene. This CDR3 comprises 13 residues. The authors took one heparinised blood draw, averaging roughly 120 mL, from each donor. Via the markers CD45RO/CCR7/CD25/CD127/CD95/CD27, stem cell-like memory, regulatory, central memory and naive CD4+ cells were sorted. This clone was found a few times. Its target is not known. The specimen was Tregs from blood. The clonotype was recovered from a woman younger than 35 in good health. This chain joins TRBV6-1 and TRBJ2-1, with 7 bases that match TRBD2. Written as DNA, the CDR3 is TGTGCCAGCACCCAGCGGGGAGTCAATGAGCAGTTCTTC. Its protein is CASTQRGVNEQFF.